This T cell receptor (beta chain) came from a study of cytomegalovirus exposure and HLA in healthy donors. Looking at the study overall: Early released data had about 85 million unique TCRs, all coming from HLA-typed donors.

With 60 Vbeta and 13 Jbeta primers, the PCR was carried out. Only in-frame clones appear in the TCRdb table, and some are missing; sequencing was by immunoSEQ multiplex PCR. The sample holds around 150,000 clones; roughly 82% are singletons and the top ten take 5.7%. This CDR3 region has 15 residues. The V gene's germline CDR1 is GTSNPN and CDR2 SVGIG (reference sequence). V was trimmed by 0 bases and J by 2 bases, leaving 11 bases between them. This clone was detected only a few times. Sequencing input: PBMCs. The gene calls are TRBV30 and TRBJ1-5; D is unclear. The source is a man aged 25 to 40 in good health and CMV-seropositive. CDR3 coding DNA: TGTGCCTGGAGTGTACCGACGGCGGGCAATCAGCCCCAGCATTTT. This sequence encodes CAWSVPTAGNQPQHF. Variable domain in full (rest from reference TRBV30 and TRBJ1-5): SQTIHQWPATLVQPVGSPLSLECTVEGTSNPNLYWYRQAAGRGLQLLFYSVGIGQISSEVPQNLSASRPQDRQFILSSKKLLLSDSGFYLCAWSVPTAGNQPQHFGDGTRLSIL.